These 12 T cell receptor beta chains were all obtained from the same sample, sequenced in a study of yellow fever vaccine responses in identical twins. TCRdb called the RT-PCR reads again in MiXCR, with one record for every CDR3 protein. The top ten hold about 40% of the sample, which has 250 to 350 distinct CDR3 sequences, about 60% seen once. Sequences were derived from T cells from blood (PBMCs), unsorted or a sorted subset (not recorded which), sampled before or after yellow fever vaccination (not recorded which). These receptors all come from a female donor who received the yellow fever vaccine.

The chain links TRBV13 to TRBJ2-1, with D hard to call. Germline-derived CDR1 and CDR2 are PRHDT and FYEKMQ (reference sequence). The CDR3 sequence is 12 residues long. V gave up 7 bases and J gave up 8 bases, with 12 bases separating them. The CDR3 is CASILRRDEQFF. The CDR3 DNA follows: TGTGCCAGCATCTTGAGAAGGGATGAGCAGTTCTTC.

As DNA, the CDR3 is TGTGCCAGCAGCTATCCGGACAGGGGAAATGAGCAGTTCTTC. Its translation: CASSYPDRGNEQFF. The chain combines TRBV13 with TRBJ2-1; 9 bases map to TRBD1. Per the germline V gene, CDR1 is PRHDT and CDR2 is FYEKMQ (reference sequence). This CDR3 region has 14 residues. V was pared by 4 bases and J by 7 bases, with 5 bases of the junction left unmatched.

In its sample, this clonotype is hyperexpanded. This rearrangement joins TRBV10-3 to TRBJ1-1, with 9 bases aligning to TRBD1. CDR3 length: 14 amino acids. CDR1 and CDR2 from the germline V gene are ENHRY and SYGVKD. V was pared by 7 bases and J by 1 base, with 4 bases of the junction left unmatched. The CDR3 region has the DNA TGTGCCATCACCCCGACAGGGGGGAACACTGAAGCTTTCTTT. This encodes CAITPTGGNTEAFF.

Only a few counts were recorded for this clonotype. The chain links TRBV15 to TRBJ1-1; D remains ambiguous. The CDR3 has 13 residues. The germline gives CDR1 LNHNV, CDR2 YYDKDF (reference sequence). With 0 bases removed from V and 5 bases from J, the gap between germline ends came to 7 bases. The chain's CDR3 is CATSRDRGTEAFF. The DNA for the CDR3 is TGTGCCACCAGCAGAGATCGTGGAACTGAAGCTTTCTTT.

The chain recombines TRBV23-1 with TRBJ1-5, with no clear D. TRBV23-1 is marked as an open reading frame, function uncertain. Deletions cut 9 bases from V and 0 bases from J, with 9 bases between. This CDR3 region has 13 residues. CDR3 nucleotide sequence: TGCGCCAGATTCCAGCGTAGCAATCAGCCCCAGCATTTT. Residues: CARFQRSNQPQHF.

The rearrangement joins TRBV4-1 to TRBJ1-2, with D possibly being TRBD1 (6 bases). V dropped 1 base and J dropped 4 bases, with 13 bases sitting between them. CDR1 is MGHRA and CDR2 is YSYEKL in the germline V gene. This CDR3 is 15 amino acids long. The CDR3 is CASSQVDGGGYGYTF. CDR3 DNA: TGCGCCAGCAGCCAAGTGGATGGAGGGGGCTATGGCTACACCTTC.

The chain recombines TRBV23-1 with TRBJ1-1; D is possibly TRBD1 (6 bases). TRBV23-1 is an ORF for which the function is uncertain. Trimming cost V 0 bases and J 3 bases, with 8 bases left between them. The CDR3 is made up of 14 amino acids. This CDR3 is CASSQSGAHTEAFF. Written as DNA, the CDR3 is TGCGCCAGCAGTCAATCGGGGGCGCACACTGAAGCTTTCTTT.

The genes are TRBV4-3 and TRBJ1-6; no definite D call. Germline values: CDR1 LGHNA, CDR2 YSLEER. CDR3 length equals 15 residues. Trimming left V 1 base short and J 3 bases short, with 7 bases between. The CDR3 sequence: CASSQVSDYNSPLHF. Written as DNA, the CDR3 is TGCGCCAGCAGCCAAGTGTCGGACTATAATTCACCCCTCCACTTT.

Within the sample, this clonotype is hyperexpanded. J is TRBJ1-2 and V is TRBV6-5, with D unclear. CDR1 and CDR2 from the germline V gene are MNHEY and SVGAGI. Trimming cost V 0 bases and J 4 bases, with 15 bases left between them. There are 16 residues in the CDR3. The CDR3 sequence is CASSYSTGVGSYGYTF. In nucleotides, the CDR3 is TGTGCCAGCAGTTACTCGACTGGGGTAGGGAGCTATGGCTACACCTTC.

This chain joins TRBV23-1 and TRBJ1-2, with D tentatively TRBD1 (6 bases). TRBV23-1 is an ORF, with its function uncertain. This CDR3 has 9 amino acids. The CDR3 DNA sequence: TGCGCTAAGGGGGGGCTACGGACCTTC. Its translation is CAKGGLRTF.

This clonotype was counted between two and nine times. The chain has TRBV23-1 and TRBJ1-4; 7 nucleotides agree with TRBD1. TRBV23-1 is filed as an ORF, its function uncertain. V was clipped by 3 bases and J by 8 bases; unmatched bases: 6. The CDR3 loop spans 14 amino acids. CDR3 sequence (DNA): TGCGCCAGCAGTCACCGGCAGGGGGAGGAAAAACTGTTTTTT. As protein: CASSHRQGEEKLFF.

A note on this clonotype: Given a much more abundant clone one base away, this may be a read error. The CDR3 loop reads CASSPGLNTAYEQYV. The CDR3 bases are TGTGCCAGCAGCCCGGGACTAAATACCGCCTACGAGCAGTACGTC. The chain is built from TRBV11-2 and TRBJ2-7, with 7 bases fitting TRBD2. Germline assignment: CDR1 SGHAT and CDR2 FQNNGV. V lost 5 bases to trimming and J lost 2 bases; unmatched junction nucleotides: 9. This CDR3 has 15 residues.